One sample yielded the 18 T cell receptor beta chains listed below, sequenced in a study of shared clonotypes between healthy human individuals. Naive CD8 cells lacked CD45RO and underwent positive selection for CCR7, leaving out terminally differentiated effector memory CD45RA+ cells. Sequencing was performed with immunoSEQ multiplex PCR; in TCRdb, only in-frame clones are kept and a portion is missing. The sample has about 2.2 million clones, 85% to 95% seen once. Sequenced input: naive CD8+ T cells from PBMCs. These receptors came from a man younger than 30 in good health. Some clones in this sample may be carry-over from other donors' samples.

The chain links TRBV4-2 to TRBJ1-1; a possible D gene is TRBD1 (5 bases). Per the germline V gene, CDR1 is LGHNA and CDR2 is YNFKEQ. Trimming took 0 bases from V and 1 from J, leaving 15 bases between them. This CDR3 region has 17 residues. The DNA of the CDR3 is TGTGCCAGCAGCCAAGATGGGGAGGGGACGGGGAACACTGAAGCTTTCTTT. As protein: CASSQDGEGTGNTEAFF.

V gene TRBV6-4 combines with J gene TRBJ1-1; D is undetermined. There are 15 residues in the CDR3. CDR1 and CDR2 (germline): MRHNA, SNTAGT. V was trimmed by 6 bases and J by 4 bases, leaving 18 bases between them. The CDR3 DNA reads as TGTGCCAGCAGCGCAAGCGGGATTGGGGTCACTGAAGCTTTCTTT. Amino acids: CASSASGIGVTEAFF.

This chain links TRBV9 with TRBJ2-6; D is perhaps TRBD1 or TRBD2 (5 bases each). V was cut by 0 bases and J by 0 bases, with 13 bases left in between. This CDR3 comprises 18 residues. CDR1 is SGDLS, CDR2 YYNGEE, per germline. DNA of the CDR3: TGTGCCAGCAGCGTAGTGAGGGGCCTAATCTCTGGGGCCAACGTCCTGACTTTC. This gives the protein CASSVVRGLISGANVLTF.

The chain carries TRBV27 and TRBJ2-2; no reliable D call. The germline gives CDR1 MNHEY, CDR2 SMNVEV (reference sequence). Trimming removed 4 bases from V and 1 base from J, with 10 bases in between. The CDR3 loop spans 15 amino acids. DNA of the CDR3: TGTGCCAGCAGTTCAGCGACGGAGAACACCGGGGAGCTGTTTTTT. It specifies CASSSATENTGELFF.

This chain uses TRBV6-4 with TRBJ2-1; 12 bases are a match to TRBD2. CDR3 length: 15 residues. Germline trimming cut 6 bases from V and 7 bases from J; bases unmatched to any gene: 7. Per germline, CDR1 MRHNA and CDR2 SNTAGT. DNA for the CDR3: TGTGCCAGCAGGGAGACTAGCGGGAGTTGGAATGAGCAGTTCTTC. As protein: CASRETSGSWNEQFF.

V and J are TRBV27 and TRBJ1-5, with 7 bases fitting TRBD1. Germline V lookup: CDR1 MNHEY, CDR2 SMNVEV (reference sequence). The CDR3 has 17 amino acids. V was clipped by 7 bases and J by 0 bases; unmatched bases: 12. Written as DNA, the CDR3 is TGTGCCAGCACACCCGACAGGGAAAGTGGTAGCAATCAGCCCCAGCATTTT. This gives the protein CASTPDRESGSNQPQHF.

The CDR3 region has the DNA TGTGCCAGCAGCCCAGGACGAGGGAACAATCAGCCCCAGCATTTT. This codes for CASSPGRGNNQPQHF. V usage is TRBV6-5 and J usage is TRBJ1-5; D is unresolved. Germline values: CDR1 MNHEY, CDR2 SVGAGI. The CDR3 runs to 15 residues. V was pared by 6 bases and J by 3 bases, with 15 bases between.

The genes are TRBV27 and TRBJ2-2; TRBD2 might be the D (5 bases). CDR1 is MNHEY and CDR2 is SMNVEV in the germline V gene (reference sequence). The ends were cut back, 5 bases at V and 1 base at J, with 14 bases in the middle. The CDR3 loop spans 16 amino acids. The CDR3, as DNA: TGTGCCAGCAGTCACCCGTGGAGGTTGAACACCGGGGAGCTGTTTTTT. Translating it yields CASSHPWRLNTGELFF.

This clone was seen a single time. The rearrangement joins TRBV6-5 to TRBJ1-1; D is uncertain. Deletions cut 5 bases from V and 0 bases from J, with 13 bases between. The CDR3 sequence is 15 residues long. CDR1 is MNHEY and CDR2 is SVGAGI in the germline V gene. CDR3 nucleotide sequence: TGTGCCAGCAGTCCCTCCCAGACGGTGAACACTGAAGCTTTCTTT. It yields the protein CASSPSQTVNTEAFF.

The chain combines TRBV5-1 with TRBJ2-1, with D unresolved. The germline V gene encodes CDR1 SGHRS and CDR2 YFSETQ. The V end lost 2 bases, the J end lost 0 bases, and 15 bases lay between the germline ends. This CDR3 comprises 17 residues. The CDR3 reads CASSLLGRPSSYNEQFF. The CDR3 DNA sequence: TGCGCCAGCAGCTTACTTGGCCGACCCAGCTCCTACAATGAGCAGTTCTTC.

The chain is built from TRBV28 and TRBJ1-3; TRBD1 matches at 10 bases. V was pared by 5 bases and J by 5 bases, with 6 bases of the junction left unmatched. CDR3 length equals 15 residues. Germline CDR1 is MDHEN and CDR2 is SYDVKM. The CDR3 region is CASSTPGQGRNTIYF. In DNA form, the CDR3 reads TGTGCCAGCAGTACTCCGGGACAGGGGAGAAACACCATATATTTT.

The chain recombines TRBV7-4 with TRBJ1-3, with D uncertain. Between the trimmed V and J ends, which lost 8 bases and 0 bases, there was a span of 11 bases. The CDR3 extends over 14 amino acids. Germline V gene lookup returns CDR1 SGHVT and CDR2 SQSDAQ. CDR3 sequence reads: CASRNEGSGNTIYF. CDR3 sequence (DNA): TGTGCCAGCCGAAACGAGGGCTCTGGAAACACCATATATTTT.

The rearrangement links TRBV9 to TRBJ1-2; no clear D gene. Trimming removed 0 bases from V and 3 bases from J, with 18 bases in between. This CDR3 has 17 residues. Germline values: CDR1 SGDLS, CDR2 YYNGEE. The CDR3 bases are TGTGCCAGCAGCGTAGAGCGTGACGCCCCAGGCCACTATGGCTACACCTTC. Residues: CASSVERDAPGHYGYTF.

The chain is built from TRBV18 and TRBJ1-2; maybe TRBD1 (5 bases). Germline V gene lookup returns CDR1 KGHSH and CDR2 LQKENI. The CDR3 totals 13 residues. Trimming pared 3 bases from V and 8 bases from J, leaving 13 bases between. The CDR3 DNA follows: TGTGCCAGCTCACCTTCTCGGGGGGAAGGCTACACCTTC. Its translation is CASSPSRGEGYTF.

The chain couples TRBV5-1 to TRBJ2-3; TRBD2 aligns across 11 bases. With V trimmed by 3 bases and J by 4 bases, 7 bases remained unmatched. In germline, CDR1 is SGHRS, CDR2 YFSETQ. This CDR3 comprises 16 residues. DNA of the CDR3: TGCGCCAGCAGCTCCTGGCTAGCGGGAGGCGCAGATACGCAGTATTTT. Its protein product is CASSSWLAGGADTQYF.

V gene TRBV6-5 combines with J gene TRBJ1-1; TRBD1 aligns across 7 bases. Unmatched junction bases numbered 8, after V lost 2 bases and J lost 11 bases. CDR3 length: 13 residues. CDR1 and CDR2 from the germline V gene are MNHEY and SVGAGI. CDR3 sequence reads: CASSYRQGGLAFF. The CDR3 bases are TGTGCCAGCAGTTACCGGCAGGGGGGATTGGCTTTCTTT.

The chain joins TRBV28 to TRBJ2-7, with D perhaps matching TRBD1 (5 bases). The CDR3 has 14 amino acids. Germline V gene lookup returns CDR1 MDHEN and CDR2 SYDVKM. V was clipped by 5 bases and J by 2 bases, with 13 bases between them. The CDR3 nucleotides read TGTGCCAGCAGTCCCTCAGGGAATACCTACGAGCAGTACTTC. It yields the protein CASSPSGNTYEQYF. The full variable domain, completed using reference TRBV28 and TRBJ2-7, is DVKVTQSSRYLVKRTGEKVFLECVQDMDHENMFWYRQDPGLGLRLIYFSYDVKMKEKGDIPEGYSVSREKKERFSLILESASTNQTSMYLCASSPSGNTYEQYFGPGTRLTVT.

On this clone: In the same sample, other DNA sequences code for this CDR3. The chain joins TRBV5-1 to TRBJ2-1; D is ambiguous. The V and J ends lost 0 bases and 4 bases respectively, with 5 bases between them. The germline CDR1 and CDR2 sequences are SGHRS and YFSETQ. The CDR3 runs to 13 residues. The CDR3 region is CASSLERYNEQFF. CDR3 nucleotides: TGCGCCAGCAGCTTGGAACGATACAATGAGCAGTTCTTC.